Shown below are 23 T cell receptor beta chains from a single sample sequenced in a study of blood T cell repertoires in COVID-19. Some clones are missing from TCRdb's copy, which holds only in-frame ones; the method was immunoSEQ multiplex PCR. The sample has 250,000 to 300,000 clones, about nine tenths seen once; the top ten hold about 11%. The sample consisted of peripheral blood. All receptors come from a woman in her 30s with COVID-19, enrolled during active disease.

The chain carries TRBV3-1 (or the pseudogene TRBV3-2) and TRBJ1-4; D is possibly TRBD1 (5 bases). Germline V gene lookup returns CDR1 LGHDT and CDR2 YNNKEL (reference sequence). This CDR3 region has 16 residues. V gave up 7 bases and J gave up 9 bases, with 24 bases separating them. The CDR3 here is CASTSLDPGIKKKLFF. The CDR3 nucleotides are TGTGCCAGCACCTCGCTTGACCCAGGGATAAAGAAAAAACTGTTTTTT.

V and J are TRBV6-6 and TRBJ1-4; D not certain. This CDR3 comprises 15 residues. Germline CDR1 MNHNY, CDR2 SVGAGI (reference sequence). Deletions cut 0 bases from V and 0 bases from J, with 5 bases between. For the CDR3, the DNA is TGTGCCAGCAGTTACTCACAGACAACTAATGAAAAACTGTTTTTT. This codes for CASSYSQTTNEKLFF.

J is TRBJ2-1 and V is TRBV10-3; D unclear. This CDR3 contains 13 residues. Trimming left V 10 bases short and J 0 bases short, with 10 bases between. Germline lookup yields CDR1 ENHRY and CDR2 SYGVKD. CDR3 amino acids: CATSRSSYNEQFF. The CDR3 nucleotides are TGTGCCACCTCACGGAGCTCCTACAATGAGCAGTTCTTC.

The rearrangement joins TRBV24-1 to TRBJ2-5, with D tentatively TRBD2 (6 bases). The length of the CDR3 is 13 residues. Between the trimmed V and J ends, which lost 4 bases and 5 bases, there was a span of 10 bases. Looked up from germline, CDR1 is KGHDR and CDR2 is SFDVKD. The CDR3 loop is CATSEEGWETQYF. The CDR3 coding sequence is TGTGCCACCAGTGAGGAGGGTTGGGAGACCCAGTACTTC.

This clone was observed once. This sequence joins TRBV7-2 and TRBJ2-1; D is possibly TRBD2 (6 bases). CDR1 and CDR2 from the germline V gene are SGHTA and FQGNSA. The V and J ends lost 3 bases and 3 bases respectively, with 6 bases between them. The CDR3 totals 13 residues. CDR3 coding DNA: TGTGCCAGCAGCTTGACTAGCTACAATGAGCAGTTCTTC. Translating it yields CASSLTSYNEQFF. The full variable domain, its missing parts supplied by reference TRBV7-2 and TRBJ2-1, is GAGVSQSPSNKVTEKGKDVELRCDPISGHTALYWYRQSLGQGLEFLIYFQGNSAPDKSGLPSDRFSAERTGGSVSTLTIQRTQQEDSAVYLCASSLTSYNEQFFGPGTRLTVL.

This clone was counted between two and nine times. This chain links TRBV6-1 with TRBJ2-7, with a weak D call TRBD2 (6 bases). Trimming pared 1 base from V and 6 bases from J, leaving 16 bases between. The CDR3 runs 15 residues. CDR1 is MNHNS, CDR2 SASEGT, per germline. The CDR3 nucleotides are TGTGCCAGCAGTGAAGGGGCTAGCGAGTACCCCGAGCAGTACTTC. It is translated as CASSEGASEYPEQYF.

The chain is built from TRBV10-2 and TRBJ2-2, with 14 bases lining up with TRBD2. Germline V gene data show CDR1 as WSHSY and CDR2 as SAAADI. The CDR3 extends over 18 amino acids. The ends lost 6 bases at V and 5 bases at J; junction bases unmatched: 11. The CDR3 spells CASSETSGRAGETGELFF. CDR3 DNA sequence: TGCGCCAGCAGCGAGACTAGCGGGAGGGCCGGGGAGACCGGGGAGCTGTTTTTT.

The chain links TRBV6-5 to TRBJ2-1; D is perhaps TRBD2 (6 bases). The length of the CDR3 is 15 residues. In germline, CDR1 is MNHEY, CDR2 SVGAGI. V was pared by 2 bases and J by 4 bases, with 12 bases between. CDR3 region: CASSYPGGIYNEQFF. CDR3 DNA sequence: TGTGCCAGCAGTTACCCCGGAGGGATTTACAATGAGCAGTTCTTC.

The V call is TRBV19, the J call TRBJ2-7; D unclear. V was cut by 5 bases and J by 3 bases, with 14 bases left in between. The germline V gene encodes CDR1 LNHDA and CDR2 SQIVND (reference sequence). This CDR3 is built from 14 residues. The CDR3 nucleotides are TGTGCCAGTAGTGCGTCGGGTTCCCTCTACGAGCAGTACTTC. Its protein is CASSASGSLYEQYF.

The V call is TRBV4-1, the J call TRBJ2-3; D gene unclear. This CDR3 region has 12 residues. V lost 4 bases to trimming and J lost 6 bases, with 8 bases between them. Looked up from germline, CDR1 is MGHRA and CDR2 is YSYEKL. The CDR3 bases are TGCGCCAGCAGCCCCTTCGGTGATACGCAGTATTTT. This encodes CASSPFGDTQYF.

V gene TRBV2 combines with J gene TRBJ2-7, with TRBD1 identical over 8 bases. V was pared by 3 bases and J by 2 bases, with 6 bases of the junction left unmatched. The CDR3 runs 15 residues. The V gene's germline CDR1 is SNHLY and CDR2 FYNNEI. For the CDR3, the DNA is TGTGCCAGCAGTGACCCGGGACAGGATACCTACGAGCAGTACTTC. Amino acids: CASSDPGQDTYEQYF.

The chain carries TRBV24-1 and TRBJ2-1; the match to TRBD2 covers 9 bases. V lost 9 bases, J lost 8 bases, and 10 bases stayed unmatched. The germline CDR1 and CDR2 sequences are KGHDR and SFDVKD. There are 14 residues in the CDR3. CDR3 sequence: CATWPSGILDEQFF. The CDR3 bases are TGTGCCACCTGGCCTAGCGGGATTTTGGATGAGCAGTTCTTC.

The rearrangement joins TRBV30 to TRBJ2-2, with D maybe TRBD1 (5 bases). The V gene lost 1 base and the J gene lost 1 base, with 13 bases spanning the gap. This CDR3 contains 16 residues. CDR1 GTSNPN and CDR2 SVGIG come from the germline V gene (reference sequence). CDR3 sequence: CAWSAEGVWNTGELFF. DNA of the CDR3: TGTGCCTGGAGTGCGGAAGGGGTTTGGAACACCGGGGAGCTGTTTTTT.

V is TRBV28 and J is TRBJ2-2; 8 positions match TRBD1. The CDR3 consists of 15 residues. Germline V CDR1 and CDR2: MDHEN, SYDVKM. V lost 5 bases, J lost 3 bases, and 5 bases stayed unmatched. The chain's CDR3 is CASSPRGPDTGELFF. In DNA, the CDR3 is TGTGCCAGCAGTCCCAGGGGGCCCGACACCGGGGAGCTGTTTTTT.

The chain joins TRBV29-1 to TRBJ1-4; the match to TRBD1 covers 8 bases. J lost 8 bases, V lost 7 bases, and 6 bases had no gene match. The CDR3 contains 12 residues. The germline V gene has CDR1 SQVTM and CDR2 ANQGSEA. CDR3 DNA: TGCAGCGCTTTGGACAGGGACGAAAAACTGTTTTTT. Protein: CSALDRDEKLFF.

DNA of the CDR3: TGTGCCAGCAGCTCCACGGGGGGATATAATGAAGCTTTCTTT. Amino acids: CASSSTGGYNEAFF. V gene TRBV27 combines with J gene TRBJ1-1, with D maybe TRBD1 (5 bases). Trimming cost V 6 bases and J 7 bases, with 18 bases left between them. This CDR3 contains 14 residues. Germline-derived CDR1 and CDR2 are MNHEY and SMNVEV (reference sequence).

The CDR3 protein is CASSRTGGGYTF. DNA for the CDR3: TGTGCCAGCAGCCGGACAGGGGGCGGCTACACCTTC. This chain links TRBV7-9 with TRBJ1-2, with 11 bases aligning to TRBD1. The CDR3 totals 12 residues. V shed 5 bases and J 8 bases; nucleotides not matched to a gene: 1. Germline CDR1 reads SEHNR; CDR2 reads FQNEAQ (reference sequence).

The chain uses TRBV5-1 and TRBJ2-3; no clear D. CDR1 is SGHRS, CDR2 YFSETQ, per germline. This CDR3 comprises 14 residues. Deletions cut 1 base from V and 1 base from J, with 7 bases between. The CDR3 nucleotides read TGCGCCAGCAGCTTGAGCCAGGGCACAGATACGCAGTATTTT. This translates into CASSLSQGTDTQYF. Full variable domain (rest looked up from reference TRBV5-1 and TRBJ2-3): KAGVTQTPRYLIKTRGQQVTLSCSPISGHRSVSWYQQTPGQGLQFLFEYFSETQRNKGNFPGRFSGRQFSNSRSEMNVSTLELGDSALYLCASSLSQGTDTQYFGPGTRLTVL.

The J gene is TRBJ2-1, the V gene TRBV30; weak D call: TRBD2 (6 bases). CDR3 size: 14 residues. Trimming removed 0 bases at V and 2 bases at J, with 8 bases between. Germline assignment: CDR1 GTSNPN and CDR2 SVGIG (reference sequence). The chain's CDR3 is CAWSVPSAYNEQFF. The CDR3 bases are TGTGCCTGGAGTGTACCTAGCGCCTACAATGAGCAGTTCTTC.

The rearrangement links TRBV6-2 or TRBV6-3 to TRBJ2-7, with TRBD1 matching over 9 bases. Trimming cost V 4 bases and J 4 bases; bases outside gene matches: 8. CDR1 and CDR2 from the germline V gene are MNHEY and SVGEGT. This CDR3 contains 15 residues. The CDR3 here is CASSSPGQGVYEQYF. In DNA form, the CDR3 reads TGTGCCAGCAGTTCACCGGGACAGGGAGTTTACGAGCAGTACTTC.

The chain is built from TRBV7-8 and TRBJ2-7; 8 positions agree with TRBD1. From germline, CDR1 is SGHVS and CDR2 FQNEAQ. V dropped 5 bases and J dropped 4; count of bases not matched to a gene: 4. The length of the CDR3 is 13 residues. The CDR3 coding sequence is TGTGCCAGCAGCCGGGGACAGGATTACGAGCAGTACTTC. Residues: CASSRGQDYEQYF.

The rearrangement uses TRBV6-5 and TRBJ2-5; TRBD1 aligns across 9 bases. The CDR3 is 14 residues long. V lost 6 bases, J lost 4 bases, and 6 bases stayed unmatched. CDR1 and CDR2 from the germline V gene are MNHEY and SVGAGI. The CDR3 nucleotides read TGTGCCAGCAGAACCACGGACAGGGGAGAGACCCAGTACTTC. This encodes CASRTTDRGETQYF.

This chain connects TRBV30 to TRBJ1-6, with 7 positions matching TRBD1. The length of the CDR3 is 14 residues. Germline lookup yields CDR1 GTSNPN and CDR2 SVGIG (reference sequence). V dropped 3 bases and J dropped 7; count of bases not matched to a gene: 6. The CDR3 region is CAWSAGTANSPLHF. As DNA, the CDR3 is TGTGCCTGGAGCGCCGGGACAGCAAATTCACCCCTCCACTTT.